This T cell receptor beta chain was captured in a study of identical twins. Overall study results and limits: Twin pairs' shared out-of-frame alpha sequences were enriched in low generation probability.

The V end was cut by 1 base, the J end by 4 bases, with 4 bases between. The CDR3 spans 11 residues. Germline V gene sequence: CDR1 DFQATT, CDR2 SNEGSKA (reference sequence). As concerns this clonotype: Its antigen is unknown.

TCRdb reprocessed the 5' RACE reads via MiXCR and lists one record per CDR3 protein. The profile shows 500,000 to 550,000 distinct CDR3 sequences, 20% to 25% of them singletons. The data were also submitted as part of a second study, on yellow fever vaccine responses in identical twins.

The sequence was obtained from a woman younger than 35 in good health. This chain uses TRBV20-1 with TRBJ2-5; D gene unclear. Sequences were obtained from CD4+ T cells sorted from blood. The CDR3 reads CSARAAETQYF. CDR3 in DNA: TGCAGTGCTAGAGCGGCAGAGACCCAGTACTTC.